Listed below are T cell receptor beta chains from one sample, sequenced in a study of radiotherapy plus CTLA-4 blockade in lung cancer. The table came from immunoSEQ multiplex PCR; TCRdb's copy has only in-frame clones and leaves some out. The sample has more than 55,000 clones, roughly 80% seen once. The sequences come from peripheral blood, collected from a patient treated with radiotherapy plus ipilimumab. The source of these receptors is a human donor with non-small cell lung cancer who had a complete response to radiotherapy plus ipilimumab. Both conserved end residues are part of each CDR3. The D gene is left open where the match is weak. The size of a clone is reported for some rows only, either as once, few or many, or as a class for expanded clones.

clone_size,d_call,j_call,v_call,cdr3_aa,cdr3_nt
-,-,TRBJ1-1,TRBV11-2,CASSLGSEAFF,TGTGCCAGCAGCTTAGGGAGTGAAGCTTTCTTT
-,TRBD1,TRBJ1-2,TRBV10-3,CAISRDSNYGYTF,TGTGCCATCAGCAGGGACAGTAACTATGGCTACACCTTC
-,-,TRBJ2-1,TRBV7-2,CASSPRPRKNEQFF,TGTGCCAGCAGCCCAAGACCGAGGAAGAATGAGCAGTTCTTC
-,TRBD1,TRBJ1-2,TRBV7-8,CASSSRQGALHGYTF,TGTGCCAGCAGCTCTAGACAGGGGGCCTTGCATGGCTACACCTTC
-,-,TRBJ1-4,TRBV29-1,CSVSLGTNEKLFF,TGCAGCGTTAGCCTCGGTACTAATGAAAAACTGTTTTTT
-,-,TRBJ2-2,TRBV20-1,CSAETSEELFF,TGCAGTGCTGAGACTAGTGAGGAGCTGTTTTTT
-,-,TRBJ2-5,TRBV7-2,CASSLGWGTSQETQYF,TGTGCCAGCAGCTTAGGCTGGGGGACAAGTCAAGAGACCCAGTACTTC
-,-,TRBJ2-1,TRBV7-2,CASSPGEYEQFF,TGTGCCAGCAGCCCAGGTGAGTATGAGCAGTTCTTC
once,TRBD2,TRBJ2-3,TRBV18,CASSPPVGSGKDTQYF,TGTGCCAGCTCACCACCGGTCGGAAGCGGGAAAGATACGCAGTATTTT
-,TRBD1,TRBJ1-2,TRBV7-9,CASSSDRGPQRGYTF,TGTGCCAGCAGCTCGGACAGGGGGCCCCAGAGGGGCTACACCTTC
once,-,TRBJ1-4,TRBV28,CASSLGQTSTNEKLFF,TGTGCCAGCAGTTTAGGGCAGACCTCAACTAATGAAAAACTGTTTTTT
-,TRBD1,TRBJ1-1,TRBV11-3,CASSSGGSAEAFF,TGTGCCAGCAGCTCAGGGGGCAGTGCTGAAGCTTTCTTT
-,-,TRBJ2-4,TRBV7-6,CASSLAYSTGWKNIQYF,TGTGCCAGCAGCTTAGCGTATTCAACAGGGTGGAAAAACATTCAGTACTTC
-,-,TRBJ2-2,TRBV5-1,CASSLQSTGELFF,TGCGCCAGCAGCTTACAGTCCACCGGGGAGCTGTTTTTT
-,-,TRBJ1-1,TRBV6-1,CASSGDIEAFF,TGTGCCAGCAGTGGCGACATAGAAGCTTTCTTT
-,-,TRBJ1-6,TRBV5-6,CASSQRSRYNSPLHF,TGTGCCAGCAGCCAAAGATCCCGGTATAATTCACCCCTCCACTTT
few,-,TRBJ1-1,TRBV19,CASSTLGRGKAFF,TGTGCCAGTAGTACCCTCGGAAGGGGGAAAGCTTTCTTT
once,TRBD1,TRBJ1-5,TRBV30,CAWSYEPGQGVQPQHF,TGTGCCTGGAGTTACGAACCGGGACAGGGTGTTCAGCCCCAGCATTTT
-,-,TRBJ1-1,TRBV5-4,CASSFRLHGNTEAFF,TGTGCCAGCAGCTTCAGGTTACACGGGAACACTGAAGCTTTCTTT
-,TRBD1,TRBJ1-3,TRBV10-3,CAIRPQTGGAGNTIYF,TGTGCCATCAGGCCCCAGACAGGGGGAGCGGGAAACACCATATATTTT
-,-,TRBJ1-3,TRBV9,CASSVPDIPSGNTIYF,TGTGCCAGCAGCGTACCGGACATTCCCTCTGGAAACACCATATATTTT
-,TRBD1,TRBJ1-2,TRBV6-6,CASRPGQEFYGYTF,TGTGCCAGCAGGCCGGGACAGGAATTCTATGGCTACACCTTC
few,TRBD1,TRBJ2-1,TRBV4-1,CASSQGQGTGYNEQFF,TGCGCCAGCAGCCAAGGACAGGGTACGGGGTACAATGAGCAGTTCTTC
once,-,TRBJ1-6,TRBV6-6,CASSVVETYNSPLHF,TGTGCCAGCAGTGTCGTAGAGACCTATAATTCACCCCTCCACTTT